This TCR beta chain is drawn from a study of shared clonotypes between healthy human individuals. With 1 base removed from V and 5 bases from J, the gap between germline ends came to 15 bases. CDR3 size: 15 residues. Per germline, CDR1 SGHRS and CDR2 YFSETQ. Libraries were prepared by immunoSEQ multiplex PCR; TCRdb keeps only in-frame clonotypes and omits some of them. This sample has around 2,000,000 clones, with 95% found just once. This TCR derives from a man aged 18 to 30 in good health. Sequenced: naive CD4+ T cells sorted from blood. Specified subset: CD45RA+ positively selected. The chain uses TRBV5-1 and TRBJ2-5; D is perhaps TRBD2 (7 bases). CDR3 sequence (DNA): TGCGCCAGCAGCTTGCCCAGGGGAGGGTCGGAGACCCAGTACTTC. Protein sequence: CASSLPRGGSETQYF.